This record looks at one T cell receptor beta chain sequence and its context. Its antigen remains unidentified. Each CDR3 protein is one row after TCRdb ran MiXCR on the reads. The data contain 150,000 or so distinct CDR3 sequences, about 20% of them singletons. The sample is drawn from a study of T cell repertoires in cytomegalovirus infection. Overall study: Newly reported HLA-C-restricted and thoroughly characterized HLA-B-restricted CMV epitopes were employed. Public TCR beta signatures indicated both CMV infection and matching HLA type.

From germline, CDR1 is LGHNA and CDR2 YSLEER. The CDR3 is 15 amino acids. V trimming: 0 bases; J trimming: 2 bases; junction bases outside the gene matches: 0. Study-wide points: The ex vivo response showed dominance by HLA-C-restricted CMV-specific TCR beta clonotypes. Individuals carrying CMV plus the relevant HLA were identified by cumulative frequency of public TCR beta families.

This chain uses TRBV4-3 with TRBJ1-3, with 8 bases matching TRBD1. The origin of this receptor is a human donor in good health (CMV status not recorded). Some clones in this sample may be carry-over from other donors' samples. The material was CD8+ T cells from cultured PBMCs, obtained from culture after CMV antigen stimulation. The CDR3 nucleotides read TGCGCCAGCAGCCAAGAGGACAGGGCTGGAAACACCATATATTTT. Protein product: CASSQEDRAGNTIYF.